These 17 T cell receptor beta chains originate from one sample sequenced in a study of cytomegalovirus exposure and HLA in healthy donors. Amplification used 60 Vbeta primers and 13 Jbeta primers. Profiled with immunoSEQ multiplex PCR; TCRdb holds only in-frame clones, not every one. Found here are roughly 100,000 clones, about 12% of them singletons; the top ten hold 15% to 20%. The specimen sequenced was PBMCs. The receptors were sampled from a man aged 35 to 55 in good health and CMV-seropositive.

V gene TRBV5-6 combines with J gene TRBJ2-7, with 9 nucleotides matching TRBD2. The CDR3 runs to 16 residues. J gave up 6 bases and V 1 base, and 11 bases lay outside the gene matches. Germline V CDR1 and CDR2: SGHDT, YYEEEE. As DNA, the CDR3 is TGTGCCAGCAGCTTGCTTGCGGGAGGGCCGAGGCTCGAGCAGTACTTC. Encoded protein: CASSLLAGGPRLEQYF.

Turning to this clone: The same CDR3 is also encoded by other DNA sequences in this sample. The J gene is TRBJ2-1, the V gene TRBV4-1, with D hard to call. The germline gives CDR1 MGHRA, CDR2 YSYEKL. The CDR3 loop spans 13 amino acids. Trimming removed 4 bases from V and 6 bases from J, with 10 bases in between. CDR3 sequence (DNA): TGCGCCAGCAGCCTGGGTACTACCAATGAGCAGTTCTTC. Protein: CASSLGTTNEQFF.

This clone was detected only a few times. V is TRBV7-9 and J is TRBJ1-1; a weak D match, TRBD1 (5 bases). Looked up from germline, CDR1 is SEHNR and CDR2 is FQNEAQ (reference sequence). The V and J ends lost 5 bases and 0 bases respectively, with 10 bases between them. The CDR3 extends over 14 amino acids. This CDR3 is CASSRRVLNTEAFF. The CDR3 DNA reads as TGTGCCAGCAGCCGCAGGGTCTTGAACACTGAAGCTTTCTTT.

Only a few counts were recorded for this clone. The V gene is TRBV28, the J gene TRBJ2-2; 7 nucleotides match TRBD1. Germline V gene data show CDR1 as MDHEN and CDR2 as SYDVKM. This CDR3 contains 14 residues. The ends lost 6 bases at V and 5 bases at J; junction bases unmatched: 6. The CDR3 loop is CASSLIRGTGELFF. Written as DNA, the CDR3 is TGTGCCAGCAGCCTGATCAGGGGGACCGGGGAGCTGTTTTTT.

J is TRBJ2-5 and V is TRBV28; TRBD1 is a possible D gene (5 bases). CDR1 is MDHEN and CDR2 is SYDVKM in the germline V gene. V lost 6 bases, J lost 5 bases, and 13 bases lay in between. CDR3 size: 13 residues. CDR3 sequence: CASSTTVPETQYF. The CDR3 nucleotides read TGTGCCAGCAGCACGACAGTCCCGGAGACCCAGTACTTC.

The CDR3 region is CASSEGVAGPTDTQYF. As DNA, the CDR3 is TGTGCCAGCAGTGAAGGGGTAGCGGGACCCACAGATACGCAGTATTTT. J is TRBJ2-3 and V is TRBV6-1; 8 bases map to TRBD2. The CDR3 length is 16 residues. The V and J ends lost 1 base and 2 bases, in that order; junction bases with no gene match: 5. The germline CDR1 and CDR2 sequences are MNHNS and SASEGT.

This clone was observed a handful of times. The gene calls are TRBV30 and TRBJ2-7; D gene unclear. Trimming shortened V by 3 bases and J by 0 bases, and 12 bases separated the two germline ends. This CDR3 has 14 amino acids. CDR1 GTSNPN and CDR2 SVGIG come from the germline V gene (reference sequence). The CDR3 nucleotides read TGTGCCTGGAGGCGAGTCGGTACCTCCTACGAGCAGTACTTC. It encodes CAWRRVGTSYEQYF. Full variable domain (outside the CDR3, taken from reference TRBV30 and TRBJ2-7): SQTIHQWPATLVQPVGSPLSLECTVEGTSNPNLYWYRQAAGRGLQLLFYSVGIGQISSEVPQNLSASRPQDRQFILSSKKLLLSDSGFYLCAWRRVGTSYEQYFGPGTRLTVT.

This clone has a handful of counts. The chain links TRBV19 to TRBJ2-1; 15 bases map to TRBD2. Germline V CDR1 and CDR2: LNHDA, SQIVND (reference sequence). V was clipped by 9 bases and J by 2 bases; unmatched bases: 5. The CDR3 spans 16 residues. The CDR3 is CARGLAGGPTYNEQFF. The CDR3, as DNA: TGTGCCAGGGGACTAGCGGGAGGTCCTACCTACAATGAGCAGTTCTTC.

The chain is built from TRBV6-1 and TRBJ2-1, with D unclear. The germline V gene encodes CDR1 MNHNS and CDR2 SASEGT. Trimming removed 5 bases from V and 8 bases from J, with 13 bases in between. This CDR3 comprises 13 residues. The CDR3 region is CASSSRFLDEQFF. The CDR3 DNA is TGTGCCAGCAGTTCCCGGTTTCTCGATGAGCAGTTCTTC.

This clone was seen a handful of times. This chain connects TRBV10-3 to TRBJ1-1, with TRBD1 matching over 8 bases. Germline CDR1 and CDR2: ENHRY and SYGVKD. V shed 2 bases and J 3 bases; nucleotides not matched to a gene: 5. The CDR3 contains 15 residues. The CDR3 DNA reads TGTGCCATCAGTGAGAGACAGGGGAGCGACACTGAAGCTTTCTTT. The encoded protein is CAISERQGSDTEAFF.

This clone was seen more than once but under ten times. The CDR3 nucleotides are TGTGCCAGCAGCACGGGAGTGGGGGTATCCAATGAAAAACTGTTTTTT. Translated, it gives CASSTGVGVSNEKLFF. The genes are TRBV7-9 and TRBJ1-4, with a weak D call TRBD1 (5 bases). Trimming pared 5 bases from V and 5 bases from J, leaving 18 bases between. CDR3 length: 16 residues. CDR1 SEHNR and CDR2 FQNEAQ come from the germline V gene (reference sequence).

The chain employs TRBV5-1 and TRBJ2-2, with D possibly TRBD2 on 6 matching bases. In germline, CDR1 is SGHRS, CDR2 YFSETQ. The length of the CDR3 is 13 residues. Deletions cut 4 bases from V and 4 bases from J, with 8 bases between. For the CDR3, the DNA is TGCGCCAGCAGCCCCGGGGGCACCGGGGAGCTGTTTTTT. Translation gives CASSPGGTGELFF.

This clone was counted between two and nine times. The genes are TRBV2 and TRBJ1-5; D remains unclear. V was clipped by 7 bases and J by 4 bases, with 11 bases between them. There are 13 residues in the CDR3. Germline V gene lookup returns CDR1 SNHLY and CDR2 FYNNEI. The CDR3 DNA reads as TGTGCCAGCACTCGAGGGCGTAATCAGCCCCAGCATTTT. This gives the protein CASTRGRNQPQHF.

The chain uses TRBV28 and TRBJ2-2; TRBD1 agrees at 8 bases. This CDR3 comprises 15 residues. V was clipped by 4 bases and J by 4 bases; unmatched bases: 5. The germline gives CDR1 MDHEN, CDR2 SYDVKM. CDR3 sequence (DNA): TGTGCCAGCAGTTCCCGGGACAGGCTCACCGGGGAGCTGTTTTTT. Translating gives CASSSRDRLTGELFF.

The CDR3 coding sequence is TGTGCCAGTAGTATGCTCCTAGCGGGAGGGGGAACCGGGGAGCTGTTTTTT. It codes for CASSMLLAGGGTGELFF. V usage is TRBV19 and J usage is TRBJ2-2; TRBD2 aligns across 12 bases. This CDR3 has 17 amino acids. The J segment lost 5 bases and the V segment lost 3 bases, leaving 7 bases of the junction unmatched. Germline CDR1 reads LNHDA; CDR2 reads SQIVND (reference sequence).

The chain employs TRBV10-3 and TRBJ2-1, with D possibly matching TRBD1 (6 bases). The CDR3 consists of 17 residues. V was clipped by 0 bases and J by 10 bases, with 22 bases between them. Germline loops: CDR1 ENHRY, CDR2 SYGVKD. CDR3 nucleotides: TGTGCCATCAGTGAGTCGAAAGCCGCAACCAGGGGCGGAGAGCAGTTCTTC. Translating gives CAISESKAATRGGEQFF.

Notes on this clone: Since no conserved phenylalanine or tryptophan closes the CDR3, a read error is the likely cause. The DNA is left out, because the CDR3 cannot be placed on it with certainty; the CDR3 is given as TCRdb lists it. V is TRBV27 and J is TRBJ2-2; the D segment call TRBD1 is taken from the table without a DNA check. Germline V gene sequence: CDR1 MNHEY, CDR2 SMNVEV (reference sequence). The CDR3 contains 15 residues when both ends are counted. CDR3 region: CASSPYRVATGEMFL.